Listed here are 22 T cell receptor beta chains from one sample, sequenced in a study of blood T cell repertoires in COVID-19. Sequencing was performed with immunoSEQ multiplex PCR; in TCRdb, only in-frame clones are kept and a portion is missing. The table lists roughly 52,000 clones, approximately 90% of them singletons. Sequenced input: peripheral blood. The receptor source for this set is a man between 45 and 60 years old with acute or convalescent COVID-19.

The chain employs TRBV19 and TRBJ2-7; the match to TRBD2 covers 10 bases. Germline assignment: CDR1 LNHDA and CDR2 SQIVND (reference sequence). V was clipped by 6 bases and J by 0 bases; unmatched bases: 8. This CDR3 has 16 residues. Here the CDR3 DNA reads TGTGCCAGTAGGGAAGCGGGAGGGTTAAGCTCCTACGAGCAGTACTTC. Translating gives CASREAGGLSSYEQYF.

The chain joins TRBV28 to TRBJ2-3; maybe TRBD2 (5 bases). The CDR3 extends over 14 amino acids. The V gene's germline CDR1 is MDHEN and CDR2 SYDVKM. V was pared by 5 bases and J by 2 bases, with 11 bases between. The CDR3 spells CASSKLGPTDTQYF. The CDR3 bases are TGTGCCAGCAGTAAACTAGGGCCCACAGATACGCAGTATTTT.

The V gene is TRBV15, the J gene TRBJ2-4, with D uncertain. The CDR3 loop spans 17 amino acids. Germline CDR1 is LNHNV and CDR2 is YYDKDF (reference sequence). Trimming stripped 0 bases from V and 0 bases from J, with 12 bases between. CDR3 in DNA: TGTGCCACCAGCAGAGATCCTAACTACATAGCCAAAAACATTCAGTACTTC. This encodes CATSRDPNYIAKNIQYF. Using reference TRBV15 and TRBJ2-4 for the parts outside the CDR3, the full variable domain is DAMVIQNPRYQVTQFGKPVTLSCSQTLNHNVMYWYQQKSSQAPKLLFHYYDKDFNNEADTPDNFQSRRPNTSFCFLDIRSPGLGDTAMYLCATSRDPNYIAKNIQYFGAGTRLSVL.

The rearrangement uses TRBV5-1 and TRBJ2-7, with D maybe TRBD1 (6 bases). The V gene's germline CDR1 is SGHRS and CDR2 YFSETQ. The V end lost 4 bases, the J end lost 3 bases, and 14 bases lay between the germline ends. CDR3 size: 14 residues. The CDR3 sequence: CASSKGDLGYEQYF. In DNA form, the CDR3 reads TGCGCCAGCAGCAAGGGGGATTTGGGCTACGAGCAGTACTTC.

V is TRBV25-1 and J is TRBJ1-2, with 7 nucleotides matching TRBD1. With 3 bases clipped from V and 4 bases from J, the junction kept 11 bases outside the gene matches. CDR1 and CDR2 (germline): MGHDK, SYGVNS. CDR3 length: 16 residues. CDR3 DNA: TGTGCCAGCAGTGATGTGGGGGACAGCACTTTCTATGGCTACACCTTC. This sequence encodes CASSDVGDSTFYGYTF.

The chain couples TRBV18 to TRBJ1-3; 7 bases align to TRBD1. Germline V gives CDR1 KGHSH, CDR2 LQKENI. This CDR3 contains 17 residues. V lost 2 bases and J lost 0; bases outside the gene matches: 7. The CDR3 is CASSPYRGKDSGNTIYF. DNA for the CDR3: TGTGCCAGCTCACCATACAGGGGAAAGGACTCTGGAAACACCATATATTTT. The whole variable domain, remainder taken from reference TRBV18 and TRBJ1-3, is NAGVMQNPRHLVRRRGQEARLRCSPMKGHSHVYWYRQLPEEGLKFMVYLQKENIIDESGMPKERFSAEFPKEGPSILRIQQVVRGDSAAYFCASSPYRGKDSGNTIYFGEGSWLTVV.

The V gene is TRBV5-1, the J gene TRBJ1-1; 8 bases line up with TRBD1. The ends lost 5 bases at V and 5 bases at J; junction bases unmatched: 8. The CDR3 loop spans 14 amino acids. The V gene's germline CDR1 is SGHRS and CDR2 YFSETQ. The CDR3 is CASSRTGLDTEAFF. The CDR3 region has the DNA TGCGCCAGCAGTCGGACAGGGTTGGATACTGAAGCTTTCTTT.

The chain carries TRBV2 and TRBJ1-1; D is possibly TRBD1 (5 bases). Germline V CDR1 and CDR2: SNHLY, FYNNEI. This CDR3 contains 13 residues. V lost 6 bases to trimming and J lost 8 bases, with 16 bases between them. CDR3 sequence (DNA): TGTGCCAGCAGCAGGGAACGATCCCGCGAAGCTTTCTTT. It translates to CASSRERSREAFF.

The J gene is TRBJ2-3, the V gene TRBV9; 9 bases agree with TRBD2. The CDR3 totals 17 residues. Germline V lookup: CDR1 SGDLS, CDR2 YYNGEE. The J segment lost 1 base and the V segment lost 4 bases, leaving 10 bases of the junction unmatched. The CDR3 bases are TGTGCCAGCAGCTCCCGCCTTAGCGGGGGACGCACAGATACGCAGTATTTT. Protein sequence: CASSSRLSGGRTDTQYF. Variable domain in full (rest from reference TRBV9 and TRBJ2-3): DSGVTQTPKHLITATGQRVTLRCSPRSGDLSVYWYQQSLDQGLQFLIQYYNGEERAKGNILERFSAQQFPDLHSELNLSSLELGDSALYFCASSSRLSGGRTDTQYFGPGTRLTVL.

The chain employs TRBV28 and TRBJ1-4; 7 bases fit TRBD1. Germline lookup yields CDR1 MDHEN and CDR2 SYDVKM. With V trimmed by 6 bases and J by 7 bases, 5 bases remained unmatched. CDR3 size: 13 residues. Written as DNA, the CDR3 is TGTGCCAGCAGCCCCCAGGGGGGTGAAAAACTGTTTTTT. Translated: CASSPQGGEKLFF.

The chain links TRBV11-3 to TRBJ2-2, with TRBD1 matching over 8 bases. Germline CDR1 and CDR2: SGHNT and YENEEA. CDR3 size: 17 residues. V lost 2 bases to trimming and J lost 1 base; unmatched junction nucleotides: 6. The CDR3 protein is CASSLPDRGENTGELFF. The CDR3 nucleotides are TGTGCCAGCAGCTTACCAGACAGGGGAGAGAACACCGGGGAGCTGTTTTTT. Full variable domain (outside the CDR3, taken from reference TRBV11-3 and TRBJ2-2): EAGVVQSPRYKIIEKKQPVAFWCNPISGHNTLYWYLQNLGQGPELLIRYENEEAVDDSQLPKDRFSAERLKGVDSTLKIQPAELGDSAVYLCASSLPDRGENTGELFFGEGSRLTVL.

By its share, this clone is medium-sized. The chain employs TRBV28 and TRBJ2-7; D possibly corresponds to TRBD1 (6 bases). This CDR3 spans 15 amino acids. V gave up 3 bases and J gave up 5 bases, with 17 bases separating them. CDR1 is MDHEN, CDR2 SYDVKM, per germline. CDR3 loop: CASSLPDNRDHEQYF. For the CDR3, the DNA is TGTGCCAGCAGTTTGCCCGATAACAGGGACCACGAGCAGTACTTC. The whole variable domain, remainder taken from reference TRBV28 and TRBJ2-7, is DVKVTQSSRYLVKRTGEKVFLECVQDMDHENMFWYRQDPGLGLRLIYFSYDVKMKEKGDIPEGYSVSREKKERFSLILESASTNQTSMYLCASSLPDNRDHEQYFGPGTRLTVT.

The table lists this clone with a count of one. The rearrangement links TRBV12-3 or TRBV12-4 to TRBJ1-1; 7 positions match TRBD1. Germline trimming cut 5 bases from V and 9 bases from J; bases unmatched to any gene: 9. CDR3 length equals 13 residues. In DNA, the CDR3 is TGTGCCAGCAGTCAATCCGGGGACAGCCAAGCTTTCTTT. This sequence encodes CASSQSGDSQAFF.

The V call is TRBV11-2, the J call TRBJ1-3; tentative D call: TRBD1 (6 bases). This CDR3 has 14 amino acids. Trimming cost V 11 bases and J 0 bases, with 14 bases left between them. CDR1 is SGHAT and CDR2 is FQNNGV in the germline V gene. DNA for the CDR3: TGTGCCTCGGCAGGGGCGATCTCTGGAAACACCATATATTTT. Translated: CASAGAISGNTIYF.

The J gene is TRBJ2-3, the V gene TRBV6-5; 7 nucleotides match TRBD2. The CDR3 totals 14 residues. Germline CDR1 and CDR2: MNHEY and SVGAGI. The V and J ends lost 11 bases and 3 bases, in that order; junction bases with no gene match: 11. The CDR3 loop is CAVLPGLRTDTQYF. In DNA form, the CDR3 reads TGTGCCGTTTTGCCGGGACTACGGACAGATACGCAGTATTTT.

The chain uses TRBV11-1 and TRBJ1-5, with unresolved D. CDR3 length: 15 residues. Germline V CDR1 and CDR2: SGHAT, FQDESV (reference sequence). V lost 7 bases, J lost 5 bases, and 18 bases lay in between. The CDR3 here is CASIGPPGAHQPQHF. For the CDR3, the DNA is TGTGCCAGCATTGGTCCACCGGGTGCCCATCAGCCCCAGCATTTT.

The J gene is TRBJ2-1, the V gene TRBV7-2; the D is unclear. CDR1 is SGHTA and CDR2 is FQGNSA in the germline V gene. This CDR3 has 11 residues. The ends were cut back, 4 bases at V and 7 bases at J, with 5 bases in the middle. This chain's CDR3 is CASSSSNEQFF. For the CDR3, the DNA is TGTGCCAGCAGCTCCAGTAATGAGCAGTTCTTC.

The chain carries TRBV12-5 and TRBJ1-5; D call uncertain. Trimming left V 6 bases short and J 2 bases short, with 26 bases between. The CDR3 totals 19 residues. Germline lookup yields CDR1 LGHNT and CDR2 FRNRAP. CDR3 coding DNA: TGTGCTAGTGGACCCCATACTGGTGAGGATTTATGGGGCAATCAGCCCCAGCATTTT. Its protein product is CASGPHTGEDLWGNQPQHF.

The rearrangement joins TRBV11-2 to TRBJ2-3; the match to TRBD2 covers 14 bases. Germline CDR1 is SGHAT and CDR2 is FQNNGV. The CDR3 extends over 19 amino acids. V was clipped by 4 bases and J by 5 bases; unmatched bases: 14. In nucleotides, the CDR3 is TGTGCCAGCAGCTCACCGGTGGCGACTAGCGGGGGGGCAAAAGATACGCAGTATTTT. Its translation: CASSSPVATSGGAKDTQYF.

V is TRBV7-6 and J is TRBJ2-7, with 7 bases lining up with TRBD1. CDR1 is SGHVS and CDR2 is FNYEAQ in the germline V gene. This CDR3 comprises 15 residues. Trimming removed 5 bases from V and 2 bases from J; junction bases left unmatched: 9. The CDR3 region is CASSPRTGPTYEQYF. The CDR3 DNA reads as TGTGCCAGCAGCCCTAGGACAGGTCCGACCTACGAGCAGTACTTC.

The chain uses TRBV7-9 and TRBJ1-6, with a possible D match to TRBD1 (5 bases). The CDR3 sequence is 16 residues long. CDR1 and CDR2 from the germline V gene are SEHNR and FQNEAQ (reference sequence). V dropped 1 base and J dropped 2 bases, with 9 bases sitting between them. The DNA of the CDR3 is TGTGCCAGCAGCTTAGGACAGCTCGCCTATAATTCACCCCTCCACTTT. As protein: CASSLGQLAYNSPLHF.

The chain combines TRBV6-5 with TRBJ2-5; tentatively, D is TRBD1 (5 bases). Trimming cost V 9 bases and J 3 bases, with 20 bases left between them. The CDR3 length is 15 residues. CDR1 MNHEY and CDR2 SVGAGI come from the germline V gene. CDR3 residues: CASQGLGLGKETQYF. In nucleotides, the CDR3 is TGTGCCAGTCAGGGTCTTGGTTTGGGTAAAGAGACCCAGTACTTC.